This T cell receptor (beta chain) derives from a study of control samples from healthy donors and cancer patients. V lost 5 bases and J 1 base, leaving 14 bases between the germline ends. Germline V gene sequence: CDR1 SGHAT, CDR2 FQNNGV. This CDR3 region has 15 residues. Profiling relied on immunoSEQ multiplex PCR, and the TCRdb table lists in-frame clones only, not all of them. The table has under 80,000 clones, 90% to 95% seen once. The sequenced material came from PBMCs. This chain links TRBV11-2 with TRBJ1-1; D unclear. The receptor was derived from a woman in her 40s with lung cancer. The CDR3 region is CASSPTTRQNTEAFF. Written as DNA, the CDR3 is TGTGCCAGCAGCCCAACGACCAGACAGAACACTGAAGCTTTCTTT.